This is a list of T cell receptor beta chains from one sample in a study of shared clonotypes between healthy human individuals. The table came from immunoSEQ multiplex PCR; TCRdb's copy has only in-frame clones and leaves some out. The sample contains about 660,000 clones, over 65% of which appear only once. The specimen sequenced was memory CD4+ T cells sorted from blood. The receptors stem from a woman younger than 45 in good health. CDR3s include the opening cysteine and the closing phenylalanine or tryptophan. The D gene is left open where the match is weak. Clone size, where shown, is once, few, many, or a class for clones that have expanded.

size	V	J	D	CDR3	DNA
.	TRBV18	TRBJ1-1	.	CASSFGAAANTEAFF	TGTGCCAGCTCCTTCGGGGCCGCGGCGAACACTGAAGCTTTCTTT
.	TRBV28	TRBJ2-5	.	CASSQPLGETQYF	TGTGCCAGCAGTCAACCGTTAGGCGAGACCCAGTACTTC
.	TRBV16	TRBJ1-4	.	CASSQSGRDNEKLFF	TGTGCCAGCAGCCAATCAGGGAGAGACAATGAAAAACTGTTTTTT
once	TRBV2	TRBJ1-4	.	CASSREGRNEKLFF	TGTGCCAGCAGTCGTGAGGGCCGGAATGAAAAACTGTTTTTT
.	TRBV5-1	TRBJ2-3	.	CASSLTLGPDTQYF	TGCGCCAGCAGCTTGACACTAGGTCCAGATACGCAGTATTTT
many	TRBV28	TRBJ1-2	.	CASSFRGGRANYGYTF	TGTGCCAGCAGTTTTAGGGGAGGTCGAGCTAACTATGGCTACACCTTC
.	TRBV6-1	TRBJ1-1	.	CASSGPANTEAFF	TGTGCCAGCAGTGGGCCAGCGAACACTGAAGCTTTCTTT
.	TRBV5-5	TRBJ1-3	.	CASRTGLGSGNTIYF	TGTGCCAGCAGAACAGGGTTGGGCTCTGGAAACACCATATATTTT
.	TRBV9	TRBJ2-1	TRBD2	CASSVNVGGPIF	TGTGCCAGCAGCGTAAATGTGGGAGGGCCCATCTTC
.	TRBV9	TRBJ2-1	.	CASSVAPTNEQFF	TGTGCCAGCAGCGTAGCCCCGACGAATGAGCAGTTCTTC
.	TRBV6-6	TRBJ1-1	TRBD1	CASTSGDRNTEAFF	TGTGCCAGCACCAGTGGGGACAGGAACACTGAAGCTTTCTTT
.	TRBV7-2	TRBJ1-5	.	CASSSQGAQPQHF	TGTGCCAGCAGCTCACAGGGTGCTCAGCCCCAGCATTTT
few	TRBV28	TRBJ2-1	TRBD2	CASSSGTRSAVHEQFF	TGTGCCAGCAGCTCCGGGACTAGATCAGCAGTTCATGAGCAGTTCTTC
many	TRBV4-1	TRBJ2-7	.	CASSQDLHRSDEQYF	TGCGCCAGCAGCCAAGATCTACACAGGAGCGACGAGCAGTACTTC
.	TRBV18	TRBJ1-5	.	CASSPGTGDQPQHF	TGTGCCAGCTCACCTGGGACGGGTGATCAGCCCCAGCATTTT
.	TRBV15	TRBJ1-4	TRBD1	CATSNLLDRANEKLFF	TGTGCCACCAGCAATCTCCTGGACAGGGCTAATGAAAAACTGTTTTTT
.	TRBV30	TRBJ2-1	TRBD1	CAWSEGQSSYNEQFF	TGTGCCTGGAGCGAGGGACAGAGCTCCTACAATGAGCAGTTCTTC
.	TRBV18	TRBJ1-1	.	CASSFQGLNTEAFF	TGTGCCAGCTCATTCCAGGGCCTTAACACTGAAGCTTTCTTT
.	TRBV12-2	TRBJ1-2	.	CASRRPESGGYTF	TGTGCAAGTCGAAGGCCGGAGAGTGGTGGCTACACCTTC
.	TRBV5-1	TRBJ2-1	TRBD2	CASSLGAQAGEQFF	TGCGCCAGCAGCTTGGGGGCCCAAGCGGGAGAGCAGTTCTTC
.	TRBV21-1	TRBJ1-2	.	CASSNGRKYGYTF	TGTGCCAGCAGCAACGGCAGAAAGTATGGCTACACCTTC
many	TRBV28	TRBJ2-3	TRBD2	CASQAGGNTDTQYF	TGTGCCAGCCAAGCGGGAGGGAACACAGATACGCAGTATTTT
.	TRBV25-1	TRBJ2-7	TRBD2	CASSEKREGHYEQYF	TGTGCCAGCAGTGAGAAGCGGGAGGGCCACTACGAGCAGTACTTC
.	TRBV5-1	TRBJ2-2	.	CASSLVSGWNGELFF	TGCGCCAGCAGCTTGGTCTCGGGTTGGAACGGGGAGCTGTTTTTT
.	TRBV7-2	TRBJ2-7	TRBD2	CASSRTSGYEQYF	TGTGCCAGCAGCCGGACTAGCGGCTACGAGCAGTACTTC
.	TRBV6-6	TRBJ2-2	TRBD2	CASSYSAGELGGELFF	TGTGCCAGCAGTTACTCTGCGGGAGAGCTCGGCGGGGAGCTGTTTTTT
.	TRBV27	TRBJ2-3	TRBD2	CASSLELAGSTDTQYF	TGTGCCAGCAGTTTAGAACTAGCGGGCAGCACAGATACGCAGTATTTT
.	TRBV4-2	TRBJ1-4	.	CASSQGVTSTNEKLFF	TGTGCCAGCAGCCAAGGGGTGACCTCAACTAATGAAAAACTGTTTTTT
.	TRBV29-1	TRBJ1-5	.	CSVGAGWDQPQHF	TGCAGCGTTGGGGCGGGTTGGGATCAGCCCCAGCATTTT
.	TRBV5-6	TRBJ2-5	TRBD2	CASSLLAETQYF	TGTGCCAGCAGCTTACTAGCGGAGACCCAGTACTTC
.	TRBV5-1	TRBJ2-2	TRBD1	CASTADRAFLTGELFF	TGCGCCAGCACAGCGGACAGGGCTTTTTTAACCGGGGAGCTGTTTTTT
.	TRBV28	TRBJ1-4	.	CATRPVGVEKLFF	TGTGCCACCCGGCCTGTCGGGGTTGAAAAACTGTTTTTT
.	TRBV14	TRBJ2-1	TRBD2	CASSQDRSGRRVF	TGTGCCAGCAGCCAAGATCGGAGCGGGAGAAGGGTCTTC
.	TRBV5-4	TRBJ2-1	TRBD2	CASTSGTRDEQFF	TGTGCCAGCACCTCCGGGACTAGAGATGAGCAGTTCTTC
many	TRBV5-1	TRBJ1-2	.	CASSLDSQGHYGYTF	TGCGCCAGCAGCTTGGATTCGCAGGGGCACTATGGCTACACCTTC
.	TRBV7-9	TRBJ2-7	.	CASTPPATYEQYF	TGTGCCAGCACCCCCCCGGCCACCTACGAGCAGTACTTC
.	TRBV28	TRBJ2-1	TRBD2	CASSPSGRGYNEQFF	TGTGCCAGCAGTCCTAGCGGACGGGGGTACAATGAGCAGTTCTTC
few	TRBV7-2	TRBJ1-5	TRBD1	CASSLLGTGSNQPQHF	TGTGCCAGCAGCTTACTAGGGACAGGGTCCAATCAGCCCCAGCATTTT
.	TRBV2	TRBJ2-1	.	CASSNNEQFF	TGTGCCAGCAGTAATAATGAGCAGTTCTTC
many	TRBV15	TRBJ1-4	.	CATSRVRWGAANEKLFF	TGTGCCACCAGCAGAGTTCGGTGGGGTGCGGCTAATGAAAAACTGTTTTTT
.	TRBV5-6	TRBJ1-4	TRBD1	CASSRTGFEIGKLFF	TGTGCCAGCAGCAGGACAGGGTTTGAGATTGGAAAACTGTTTTTT
few	TRBV10-1	TRBJ2-2	.	CASSGAVDTGELFF	TGCGCCAGCAGTGGGGCAGTTGACACCGGGGAGCTGTTTTTT
.	TRBV18	TRBJ2-1	.	CASSPLQGRDEQFF	TGTGCCAGCTCACCACTGCAGGGTCGGGATGAGCAGTTCTTC
.	TRBV15	TRBJ2-1	TRBD2	CATSSEDTSGSNEQFF	TGTGCCACCAGCAGTGAGGATACTAGCGGGAGCAATGAGCAGTTCTTC
.	TRBV27	TRBJ1-2	.	CASSKTLANYGYTF	TGTGCCAGCAGTAAGACACTCGCTAACTATGGCTACACCTTC
.	TRBV7-9	TRBJ2-7	TRBD2	CASSFSGDAYEQYF	TGTGCCAGCAGCTTTAGCGGGGACGCCTACGAGCAGTACTTC
.	TRBV5-1	TRBJ2-5	.	CASSFRTEGETQYF	TGCGCCAGCAGCTTCAGGACAGAGGGAGAGACCCAGTACTTC
.	TRBV11-2	TRBJ1-1	.	CASSLTGRTTEAFF	TGTGCCAGCAGCTTAACAGGGAGGACGACTGAAGCTTTCTTT
.	TRBV7-2	TRBJ2-3	TRBD2	CASSARLAGVGTDTQYF	TGTGCCAGCAGCGCGCGACTAGCGGGAGTGGGCACAGATACGCAGTATTTT
.	TRBV7-2	TRBJ2-1	TRBD1	CASSLNRGHNEQFF	TGTGCCAGCAGCTTAAACAGGGGGCACAATGAGCAGTTCTTC
.	TRBV5-4	TRBJ2-7	.	CASSLVSTYEQYF	TGTGCCAGCAGCTTGGTGTCCACCTACGAGCAGTACTTC
few	TRBV19	TRBJ2-7	.	CASSPRQGGEQYF	TGTGCCAGTAGTCCCCGGCAAGGCGGCGAGCAGTACTTC
many	TRBV7-9	TRBJ1-1	.	CASSLQGGNTEAFF	TGTGCCAGCAGCTTGCAGGGTGGGAACACTGAAGCTTTCTTT